What follows describes a single T cell receptor (beta chain). Its antigen is not identified. This sample is drawn from a study of T-cell memory formation after mild COVID-19. Overall study results and limits: Some SARS-CoV-2-responding clones were already detected in memory before infection.

Germline CDR1 and CDR2: KGHSH and LQKENI. The CDR3 is 16 residues long. The V end was cut by 3 bases, the J end by 4 bases, with 18 bases between. TCRdb recomputed calls from the 5' RACE reads with MiXCR, one row per CDR3 protein. The sample holds 250,000 to 350,000 distinct CDR3 sequences, approximately 19% seen once. The specimen sequenced was PBMCs or a T cell subset sorted from them (not recorded which). The TCR originated in a young man who had mild COVID-19 (a few samples of this study predate the infection). Cell type and time point are not known. The genes are TRBV18 and TRBJ1-1; D is undetermined. CDR3 nucleotide sequence: TGTGCCAGCTCACCCCCACGGGCCTTGGGTCGCACTGAAGCTTTCTTT. The encoded protein is CASSPPRALGRTEAFF.